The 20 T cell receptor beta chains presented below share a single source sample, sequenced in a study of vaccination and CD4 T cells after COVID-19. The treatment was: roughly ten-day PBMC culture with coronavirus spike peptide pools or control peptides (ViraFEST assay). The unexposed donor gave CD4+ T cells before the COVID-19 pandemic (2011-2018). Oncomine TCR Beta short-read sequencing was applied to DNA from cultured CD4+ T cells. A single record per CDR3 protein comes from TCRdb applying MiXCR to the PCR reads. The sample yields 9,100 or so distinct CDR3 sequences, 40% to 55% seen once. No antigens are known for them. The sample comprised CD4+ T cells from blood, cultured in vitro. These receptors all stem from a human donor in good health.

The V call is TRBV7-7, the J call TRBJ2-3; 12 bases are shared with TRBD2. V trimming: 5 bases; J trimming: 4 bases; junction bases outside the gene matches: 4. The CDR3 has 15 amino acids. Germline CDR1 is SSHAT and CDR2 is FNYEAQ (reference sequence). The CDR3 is CASSPTSGGPDTQYF. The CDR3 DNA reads TGTGCCAGCAGCCCGACTAGCGGGGGACCAGATACGCAGTATTTT.

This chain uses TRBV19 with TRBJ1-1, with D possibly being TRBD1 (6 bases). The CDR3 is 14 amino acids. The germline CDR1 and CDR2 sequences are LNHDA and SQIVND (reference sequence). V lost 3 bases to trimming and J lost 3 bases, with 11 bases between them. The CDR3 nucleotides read TGTGCCAGTAGTATGGGTCAGGGGTACACTGAAGCTTTCTTT. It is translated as CASSMGQGYTEAFF.

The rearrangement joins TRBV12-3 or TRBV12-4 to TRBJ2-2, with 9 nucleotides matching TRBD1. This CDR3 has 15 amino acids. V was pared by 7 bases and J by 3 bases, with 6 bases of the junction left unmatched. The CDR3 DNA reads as TGTGCCAGCACGCTACAGGGGGCCGACACCGGGGAGCTGTTTTTT. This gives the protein CASTLQGADTGELFF.

In nucleotides, the CDR3 is TGTGCCAGCAGTTCCATATCGGGACAGCCCTACTCCTACGAGCAGTACTTC. It yields the protein CASSSISGQPYSYEQYF. The V call is TRBV27, the J call TRBJ2-7; 7 positions match TRBD1. Trimming cost V 4 bases and J 0 bases; bases outside gene matches: 12. This CDR3 spans 17 amino acids. Germline CDR1 MNHEY, CDR2 SMNVEV (reference sequence).

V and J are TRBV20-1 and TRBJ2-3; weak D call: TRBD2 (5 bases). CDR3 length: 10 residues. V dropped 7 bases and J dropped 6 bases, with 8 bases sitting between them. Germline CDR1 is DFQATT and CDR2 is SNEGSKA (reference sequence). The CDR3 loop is CSVAGDTQYF. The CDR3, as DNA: TGCAGTGTCGCGGGTGATACGCAGTATTTT.

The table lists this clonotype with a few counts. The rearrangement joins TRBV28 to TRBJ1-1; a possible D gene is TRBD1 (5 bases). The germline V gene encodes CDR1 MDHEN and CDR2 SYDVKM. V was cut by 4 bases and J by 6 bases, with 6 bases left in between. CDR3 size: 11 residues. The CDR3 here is CASSWTSEAFF. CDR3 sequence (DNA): TGTGCCAGCAGTTGGACATCTGAAGCTTTCTTT.

CDR3 loop: CASSNGRRAGELFF. The CDR3 coding sequence is TGTGCCAGCAGCAATGGAAGGCGGGCCGGGGAGCTGTTTTTT. The rearrangement joins TRBV5-4 to TRBJ2-2; possibly TRBD2 for D (5 bases). The CDR3 consists of 14 residues. Germline V gives CDR1 SGHNT, CDR2 YYREEE (reference sequence). V was shortened by 4 bases and J by 6 bases, with 13 bases between the two germline ends.

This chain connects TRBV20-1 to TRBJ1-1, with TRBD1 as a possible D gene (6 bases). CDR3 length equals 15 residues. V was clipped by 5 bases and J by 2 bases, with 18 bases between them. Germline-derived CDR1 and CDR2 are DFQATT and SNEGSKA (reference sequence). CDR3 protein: CSAPTDRTANTEAFF. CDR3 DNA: TGCAGTGCTCCCACCGACAGGACTGCAAACACTGAAGCTTTCTTT.

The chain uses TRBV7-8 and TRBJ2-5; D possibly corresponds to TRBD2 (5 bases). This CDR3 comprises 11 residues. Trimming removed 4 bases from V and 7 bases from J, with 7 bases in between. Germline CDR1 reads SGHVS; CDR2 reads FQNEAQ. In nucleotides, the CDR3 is TGTGCCAGCAGCTCTGAGGGGACCCAGTACTTC. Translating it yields CASSSEGTQYF. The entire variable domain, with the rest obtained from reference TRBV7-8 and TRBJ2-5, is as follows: GAGVSQSPRYKVAKRGQDVALRCDPISGHVSLFWYQQALGQGPEFLTYFQNEAQLDKSGLPSDRFFAERPEGSVSTLKIQRTQQEDSAVYLCASSSEGTQYFGPGTRLLVL.

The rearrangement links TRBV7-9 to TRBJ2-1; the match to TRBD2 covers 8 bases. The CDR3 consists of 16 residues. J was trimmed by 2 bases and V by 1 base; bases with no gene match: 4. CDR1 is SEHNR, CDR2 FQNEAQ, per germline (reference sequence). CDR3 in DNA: TGTGCCAGCAGCTTAGGGGGCGGGGGGCCCTACAATGAGCAGTTCTTC. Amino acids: CASSLGGGGPYNEQFF.

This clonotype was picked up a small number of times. Written as DNA, the CDR3 is TGTGCCAGCAGCCCGGGCGGGTACGAGCAGTACTTC. Translated, it gives CASSPGGYEQYF. The chain employs TRBV5-6 and TRBJ2-7; a possible D gene is TRBD2 (5 bases). Per the germline V gene, CDR1 is SGHDT and CDR2 is YYEEEE. The CDR3 runs to 12 residues. Trimming removed 4 bases at V and 4 bases at J, with 9 bases between.

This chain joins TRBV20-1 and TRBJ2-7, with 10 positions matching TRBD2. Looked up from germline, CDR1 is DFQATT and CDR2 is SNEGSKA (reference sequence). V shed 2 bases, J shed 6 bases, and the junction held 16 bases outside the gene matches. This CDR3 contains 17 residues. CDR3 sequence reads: CSARIWVAGGSVGEQYF. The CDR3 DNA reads TGCAGTGCTAGAATTTGGGTAGCGGGAGGTTCCGTGGGCGAGCAGTACTTC.

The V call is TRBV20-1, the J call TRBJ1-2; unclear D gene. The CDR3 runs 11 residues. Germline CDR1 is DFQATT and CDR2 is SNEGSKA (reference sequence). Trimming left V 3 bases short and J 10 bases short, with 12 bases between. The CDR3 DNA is TGCAGTGCTAGCTTATTGACCGACTACACCTTC. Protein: CSASLLTDYTF.

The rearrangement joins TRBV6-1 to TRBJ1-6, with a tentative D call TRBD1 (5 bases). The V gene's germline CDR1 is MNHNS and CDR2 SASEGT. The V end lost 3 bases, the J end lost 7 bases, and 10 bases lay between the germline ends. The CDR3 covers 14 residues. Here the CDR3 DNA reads TGTGCCAGCAGTGAGGGGACCAGGAATTCACCCCTCCACTTT. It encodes CASSEGTRNSPLHF.

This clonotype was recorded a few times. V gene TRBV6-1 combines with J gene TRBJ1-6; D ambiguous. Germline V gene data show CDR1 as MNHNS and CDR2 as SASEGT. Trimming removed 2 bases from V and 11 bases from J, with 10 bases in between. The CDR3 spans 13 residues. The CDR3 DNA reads TGTGCCAGCAGTGAAACTGAATTGACACCCCTCCACTTT. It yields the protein CASSETELTPLHF.

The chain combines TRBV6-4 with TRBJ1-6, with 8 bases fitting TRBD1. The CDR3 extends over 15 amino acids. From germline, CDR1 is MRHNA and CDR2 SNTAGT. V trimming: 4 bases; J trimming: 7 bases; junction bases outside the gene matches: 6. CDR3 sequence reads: CASSAQGALNSPLHF. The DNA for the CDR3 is TGTGCCAGCAGTGCCCAGGGGGCGCTGAATTCACCCCTCCACTTT.

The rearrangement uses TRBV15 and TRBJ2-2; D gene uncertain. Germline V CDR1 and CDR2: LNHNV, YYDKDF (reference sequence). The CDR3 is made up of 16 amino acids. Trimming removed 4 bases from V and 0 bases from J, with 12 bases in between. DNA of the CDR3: TGTGCCACCAGCACGAGGACGGTTTCGAACACCGGGGAGCTGTTTTTT. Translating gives CATSTRTVSNTGELFF.

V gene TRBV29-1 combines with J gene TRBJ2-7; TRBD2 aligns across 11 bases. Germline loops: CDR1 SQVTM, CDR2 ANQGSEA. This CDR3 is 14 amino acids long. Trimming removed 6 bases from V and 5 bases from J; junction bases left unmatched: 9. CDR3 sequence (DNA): TGCAGCGTGGGGACTAGCGGCCTAACCCACGAGCAGTACTTC. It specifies CSVGTSGLTHEQYF.

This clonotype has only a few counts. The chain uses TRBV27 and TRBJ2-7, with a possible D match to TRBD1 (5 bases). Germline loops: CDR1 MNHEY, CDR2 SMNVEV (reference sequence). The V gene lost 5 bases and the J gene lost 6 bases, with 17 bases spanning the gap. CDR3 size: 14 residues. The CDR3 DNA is TGTGCCAGCAGTCCCCCAGGCAGGGTAGGCGAGCAGTACTTC. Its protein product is CASSPPGRVGEQYF.

CDR3 residues: CASSPLRTSTGNQPQHF. The CDR3 DNA reads as TGTGCCAGCAGTCCCCTACGAACGTCGACAGGGAATCAGCCCCAGCATTTT. The rearrangement joins TRBV28 to TRBJ1-5, with TRBD1 identical over 7 bases. Unmatched junction bases numbered 14, after V lost 5 bases and J lost 4 bases. The CDR3 consists of 17 residues. CDR1 is MDHEN and CDR2 is SYDVKM in the germline V gene.